The 22 T cell receptor beta chains presented below share a single source sample, sequenced in a study of post-analysis software for immune sequencing data. For these TCRs, the target antigens are not known. Incorporated into the TCR beta cDNA libraries were unique molecular identifiers, which served to reduce PCR and sequencing biases. TCRdb called the PCR reads again in MiXCR, with one record for every CDR3 protein. This table has over 700,000 distinct CDR3 sequences, just under 30% appearing once. The study, taken as a whole, reports: A few TRBV segments appeared more often in patients than in controls, and TRBV5-6, TRBV5-1 and TRBV20-1 were among these.

The specimen sequenced was blood. These receptors all stem from a girl between 5 and 17 years old with multiple sclerosis.

V gene TRBV20-1 combines with J gene TRBJ1-1; D is uncertain. CDR3 length: 11 residues. Germline V gene data show CDR1 as DFQATT and CDR2 as SNEGSKA (reference sequence). The V and J ends lost 6 bases and 8 bases respectively, with 13 bases between them. The CDR3 sequence is CSAPRAEEAFF. The CDR3 nucleotides read TGCAGTGCCCCCCGGGCGGAGGAAGCTTTCTTT.

The rearrangement joins TRBV4-3 to TRBJ2-4; D not certain. V shed 0 bases and J shed 9 bases, with 9 bases lying between them. Germline V CDR1 and CDR2: LGHNA, YSLEER. The CDR3 runs 13 residues. The CDR3 spells CASSQEAWAIQYF. CDR3 nucleotides: TGCGCCAGCAGCCAAGAAGCCTGGGCCATTCAGTACTTC.

This clonotype was seen only a few times. The chain has TRBV6-1 and TRBJ1-2; a possible D gene is TRBD1 (5 bases). V lost 1 base and J lost 4, with 13 bases in between. The CDR3 has 15 residues. Germline V gene sequence: CDR1 MNHNS, CDR2 SASEGT. CDR3 bases: TGTGCCAGCAGTGAAGTAAGGGGTTTCGCCTATGGCTACACCTTC. Translation gives CASSEVRGFAYGYTF.

This clonotype was picked up a small number of times. The V call is TRBV20-1, the J call TRBJ2-1; tentatively, D is TRBD2 (5 bases). V gave up 5 bases and J gave up 4 bases, with 12 bases separating them. The V gene's germline CDR1 is DFQATT and CDR2 SNEGSKA (reference sequence). This CDR3 has 13 amino acids. For the CDR3, the DNA is TGCAGTGCTCAATTAGACTATTACAATGAGCAGTTCTTC. It specifies CSAQLDYYNEQFF.

The chain links TRBV24-1 to TRBJ1-2; 9 bases line up with TRBD1. Looked up from germline, CDR1 is KGHDR and CDR2 is SFDVKD. The CDR3 has 15 residues. The V segment lost 4 bases and the J segment 8 bases; nucleotides outside the gene matches: 10. The CDR3 DNA reads TGTGCCACCAGTGACGCGGACAGGGGTATCGGCGGCTACACCTTC. Protein: CATSDADRGIGGYTF.

The chain links TRBV19 to TRBJ1-1, with 9 nucleotides matching TRBD1. The CDR3 runs to 16 residues. With V trimmed by 6 bases and J by 1 base, 9 bases remained unmatched. Germline lookup yields CDR1 LNHDA and CDR2 SQIVND (reference sequence). Here the CDR3 reads CASSPGQGQGNTEAFF. CDR3 DNA: TGTGCCAGTAGCCCCGGACAGGGGCAGGGGAACACTGAAGCTTTCTTT.

In its sample, this clonotype was seen a few times. This rearrangement joins TRBV29-1 to TRBJ1-2; no reliable D call. Germline V lookup: CDR1 SQVTM, CDR2 ANQGSEA. Trimming removed 4 bases at V and 4 bases at J, with 10 bases between. This CDR3 is built from 12 residues. The CDR3 reads CSVVKAAYGYTF. CDR3 nucleotides: TGCAGCGTTGTGAAAGCCGCCTATGGCTACACCTTC.

This clonotype was detected a few times. One end of the junction is discordant with germline, which a read error may explain. V usage is TRBV4-3 and J usage is TRBJ2-7, with D perhaps given as TRBD1 or TRBD2 (5 bases each). Germline loops: CDR1 LGHNA, CDR2 YSLEER. This CDR3 is built from 15 residues. DNA for the CDR3: TGCGCCAGCAGCCAAGATCGGGACGGACGCTACGGGCAGTACTTC. It yields the protein CASSQDRDGRYGQYF.

This clonotype occurred a few times. The germline gene is not matched at one end of the junction; a read error may be the cause. The V and J genes are TRBV28 and TRBJ2-7, with 8 bases identical to TRBD2. The CDR3 has 17 residues. Germline loops: CDR1 MDHEN, CDR2 SYDVKM. CDR3 in amino acids: CTSSLVGGGTRSYEQYF. Written as DNA, the CDR3 is TGTACCAGCAGTTTAGTCGGAGGGGGGACTAGGTCCTACGAGCAGTACTTC.

In this sample, this clonotype turned up a few times. The V call is TRBV5-6, the J call TRBJ2-7, with 8 positions matching TRBD1. Per the germline V gene, CDR1 is SGHDT and CDR2 is YYEEEE. Trimming cost V 2 bases and J 3 bases; bases outside gene matches: 7. The CDR3 runs to 15 residues. Written as DNA, the CDR3 is TGTGCCAGCAGCTTCTCTCTAGGACAGGGCTACGAGCAGTACTTC. Translated, it gives CASSFSLGQGYEQYF.

This clonotype was observed at least ten times. The chain employs TRBV7-2 and TRBJ1-4; D gene unclear. The V end was cut by 1 base, the J end by 3 bases, with 3 bases between. Germline CDR1 SGHTA, CDR2 FQGNSA. CDR3 size: 13 residues. The CDR3 DNA reads as TGTGCCAGCAGCTTAGTGTCTAATGAAAAACTGTTTTTT. This sequence encodes CASSLVSNEKLFF.

V gene TRBV7-2 combines with J gene TRBJ2-7; 9 positions agree with TRBD1. The CDR3 runs to 16 residues. After removal of 4 bases from V and 1 base from J, the junction contained 8 bases not matched to a gene. The germline V gene has CDR1 SGHTA and CDR2 FQGNSA. Here the CDR3 DNA reads TGTGCCAGCAGCTCTACGGGGACAGGGTGGTCCTACGAGCAGTACTTC. Encoded protein: CASSSTGTGWSYEQYF.

This clonotype has just a few counts. The chain couples TRBV20-1 to TRBJ1-1, with D perhaps matching TRBD1 (5 bases). This CDR3 spans 15 amino acids. The V end lost 0 bases, the J end lost 4 bases, and 15 bases lay between the germline ends. Germline loops: CDR1 DFQATT, CDR2 SNEGSKA (reference sequence). The CDR3 loop reads CSARDLSIGATEAFF. CDR3 sequence (DNA): TGCAGTGCTAGAGATCTGAGTATCGGGGCCACTGAAGCTTTCTTT.

CDR3 in amino acids: CASRNPGLAERYNEQFF. CDR3 nucleotides: TGTGCCAGCAGGAACCCGGGACTAGCGGAAAGATACAATGAGCAGTTCTTC. This sequence joins TRBV12-3 or TRBV12-4 and TRBJ2-1; TRBD2 aligns across 11 bases. V trimming: 6 bases; J trimming: 4 bases; junction bases outside the gene matches: 11. CDR3 length equals 17 residues.

The genes are TRBV25-1 and TRBJ2-1; 9 nucleotides match TRBD2. Unmatched junction bases numbered 10, after V lost 3 bases and J lost 4 bases. From germline, CDR1 is MGHDK and CDR2 SYGVNS. This CDR3 region has 17 residues. The CDR3 nucleotides read TGTGCCAGCAGTGACCCCACGACTAGCGGACAATACAATGAGCAGTTCTTC. It is translated as CASSDPTTSGQYNEQFF.

The chain is built from TRBV7-6 and TRBJ1-3; maybe TRBD1 (5 bases). The germline V and J ends were trimmed by 1 base and 0 bases, with 7 bases remaining between them. The CDR3 is made up of 15 amino acids. In germline, CDR1 is SGHVS, CDR2 FNYEAQ. This chain's CDR3 is CASSLEQGSGNTIYF. In DNA, the CDR3 is TGTGCCAGCAGCTTAGAGCAGGGCTCTGGAAACACCATATATTTT.

The chain recombines TRBV12-3 or TRBV12-4 with TRBJ2-1; D is ambiguous. The CDR3 has 11 amino acids. V shed 7 bases and J shed 5 bases, with 6 bases lying between them. The CDR3, as DNA: TGTGCCAGCAAGTGGGACAATGAGCAGTTCTTC. Translated: CASKWDNEQFF.

The V call is TRBV20-1, the J call TRBJ1-1; D perhaps matches TRBD1 (6 bases). The V end lost 5 bases, the J end lost 2 bases, and 15 bases lay between the germline ends. Germline values: CDR1 DFQATT, CDR2 SNEGSKA (reference sequence). CDR3 size: 14 residues. This chain's CDR3 is CSAASTGANTEAFF. The CDR3 coding sequence is TGCAGTGCTGCGTCGACAGGAGCCAACACTGAAGCTTTCTTT.

The chain carries TRBV20-1 and TRBJ2-1, with 13 bases aligning to TRBD2. J lost 0 bases, V lost 5 bases, and 13 bases had no gene match. Germline lookup yields CDR1 DFQATT and CDR2 SNEGSKA (reference sequence). The CDR3 runs to 19 residues. The CDR3 coding sequence is TGCAGTGCTCCTACGACTAGCGGGGGGTTTATCAGCTCCTACAATGAGCAGTTCTTC. Translated: CSAPTTSGGFISSYNEQFF.

This clonotype was recorded a few times. The gene calls are TRBV12-3 or TRBV12-4 and TRBJ1-6, with TRBD1 as a possible D gene (5 bases). Trimming cost V 6 bases and J 14 bases, with 23 bases left between them. This CDR3 contains 15 residues. The CDR3 nucleotides are TGTGCCAGCAGCATAACCGGGACTGAAATAAAGGCCCTCCACTTT. It codes for CASSITGTEIKALHF.

This clonotype was counted ten times or more. The chain uses TRBV20-1 and TRBJ2-7, with D tentatively TRBD1 (5 bases). This CDR3 has 12 amino acids. V lost 6 bases to trimming and J lost 3 bases, with 12 bases between them. The germline V gene encodes CDR1 DFQATT and CDR2 SNEGSKA (reference sequence). CDR3 sequence reads: CSARGEVYEQYF. Here the CDR3 DNA reads TGCAGTGCAAGGGGTGAGGTCTACGAGCAGTACTTC.

Only a few counts were recorded for this clonotype. The DNA of the CDR3 is TGTGCCAGCGGGACTAGCGGGAGGAGGGAGCAGTACTTC. As protein: CASGTSGRREQYF. V gene TRBV11-2 combines with J gene TRBJ2-7, with 15 bases that match TRBD2. Losses at the gene ends were 8 bases for V and 7 bases for J; bases not matched to a gene: 3. Germline V gene sequence: CDR1 SGHAT, CDR2 FQNNGV. This CDR3 region has 13 residues.